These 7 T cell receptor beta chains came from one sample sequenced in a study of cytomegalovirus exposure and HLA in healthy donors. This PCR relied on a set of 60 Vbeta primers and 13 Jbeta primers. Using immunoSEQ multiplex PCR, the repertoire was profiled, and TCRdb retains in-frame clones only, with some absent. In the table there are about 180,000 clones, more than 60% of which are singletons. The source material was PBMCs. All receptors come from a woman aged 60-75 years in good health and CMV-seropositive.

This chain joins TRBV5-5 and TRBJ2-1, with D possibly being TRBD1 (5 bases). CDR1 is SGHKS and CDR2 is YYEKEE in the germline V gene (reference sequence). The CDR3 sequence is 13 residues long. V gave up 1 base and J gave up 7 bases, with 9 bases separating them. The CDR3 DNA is TGTGCCAGCAGCTTGTCCTACAGGAATGAGCAGTTCTTC. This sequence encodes CASSLSYRNEQFF.

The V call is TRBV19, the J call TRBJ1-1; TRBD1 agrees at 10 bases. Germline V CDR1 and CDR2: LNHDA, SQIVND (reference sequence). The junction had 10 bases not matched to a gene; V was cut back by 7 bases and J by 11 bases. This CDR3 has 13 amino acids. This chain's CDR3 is CASISDRGLGAFF. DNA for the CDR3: TGTGCCAGTATCTCAGACAGGGGGCTTGGCGCTTTCTTT. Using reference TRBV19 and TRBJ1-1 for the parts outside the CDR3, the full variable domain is DGGITQSPKYLFRKEGQNVTLSCEQNLNHDAMYWYRQDPGQGLRLIYYSQIVNDFQKGDIAEGYSVSREKKESFPLTVTSAQKNPTAFYLCASISDRGLGAFFGQGTRLTVV.

The CDR3 coding sequence is TGTGCCAGCAGTGCGGCGGGGCCGGGAAACACCATATATTTT. It encodes CASSAAGPGNTIYF. The rearrangement joins TRBV6-1 to TRBJ1-3; possible D gene TRBD1, 5 bases. CDR1 is MNHNS, CDR2 SASEGT, per germline. V was cut by 4 bases and J by 4 bases, with 11 bases left in between. The CDR3 is 14 amino acids.

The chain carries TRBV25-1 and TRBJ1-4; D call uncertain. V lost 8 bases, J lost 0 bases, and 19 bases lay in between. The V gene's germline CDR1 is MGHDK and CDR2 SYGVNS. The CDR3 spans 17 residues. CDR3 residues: CASLPRDGQATNEKLFF. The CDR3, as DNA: TGTGCCAGCCTCCCGAGAGATGGGCAGGCAACTAATGAAAAACTGTTTTTT.

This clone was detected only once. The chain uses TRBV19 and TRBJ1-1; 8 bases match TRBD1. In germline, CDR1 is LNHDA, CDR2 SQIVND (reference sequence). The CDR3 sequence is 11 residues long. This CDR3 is CATGEYTEAFF. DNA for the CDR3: TGTGCGACAGGGGAGTACACTGAAGCTTTCTTT.

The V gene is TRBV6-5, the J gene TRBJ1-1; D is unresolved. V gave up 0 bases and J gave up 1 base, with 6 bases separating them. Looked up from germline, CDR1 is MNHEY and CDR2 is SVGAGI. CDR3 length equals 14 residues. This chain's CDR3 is CASSYSSPNTEAFF. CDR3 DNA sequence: TGTGCCAGCAGTTACTCGAGTCCGAACACTGAAGCTTTCTTT.

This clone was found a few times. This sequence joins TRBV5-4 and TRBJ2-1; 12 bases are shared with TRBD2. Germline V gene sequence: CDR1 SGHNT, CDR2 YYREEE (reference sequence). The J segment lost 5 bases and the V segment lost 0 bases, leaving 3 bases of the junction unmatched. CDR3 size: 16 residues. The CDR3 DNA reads TGTGCCAGCAGCTTGGGACTAGCGGGGGCCCACAATGAGCAGTTCTTC. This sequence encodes CASSLGLAGAHNEQFF. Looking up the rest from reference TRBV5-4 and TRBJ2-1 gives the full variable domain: ETGVTQSPTHLIKTRGQQVTLRCSSQSGHNTVSWYQQALGQGPQFIFQYYREEENGRGNFPPRFSGLQFPNYSSELNVNALELDDSALYLCASSLGLAGAHNEQFFGPGTRLTVL.